This note documents a single TCR beta chain sequence. Its target is not known. Unique-molecular-identifier-tagged TCR beta cDNA libraries were used. Using its own MiXCR run on the PCR reads, TCRdb lists one record per CDR3 protein. The sample lists about 190,000 distinct CDR3 sequences, roughly 30% occurring once. The sample originates from a study of post-analysis software for immune sequencing data. For the study at large: As for disease course, relapsing-remitting, secondary progressive and progressive-relapsing multiple sclerosis were all included. General study results and limits: Relative to controls, patients had roughly five TRBV segments at higher frequency, with TRBV5-6, TRBV5-1 and TRBV20-1 among these.

The CDR3 length is 15 residues. Germline CDR1 reads SGHRS; CDR2 reads YFSETQ. Between the trimmed V and J ends, which lost 5 bases and 1 base, there was a span of 15 bases. The chain couples TRBV5-1 to TRBJ1-1; tentative D call: TRBD1 (6 bases). The source is a girl aged 2-17 years with multiple sclerosis. Sequenced: blood. CDR3 amino acids: CASRHTGLRNTEAFF. The DNA of the CDR3 is TGCGCCAGCAGGCATACAGGGTTGAGGAACACTGAAGCTTTCTTT. The variable domain in full, with the rest retrieved from reference TRBV5-1 and TRBJ1-1, is KAGVTQTPRYLIKTRGQQVTLSCSPISGHRSVSWYQQTPGQGLQFLFEYFSETQRNKGNFPGRFSGRQFSNSRSEMNVSTLELGDSALYLCASRHTGLRNTEAFFGQGTRLTVV.